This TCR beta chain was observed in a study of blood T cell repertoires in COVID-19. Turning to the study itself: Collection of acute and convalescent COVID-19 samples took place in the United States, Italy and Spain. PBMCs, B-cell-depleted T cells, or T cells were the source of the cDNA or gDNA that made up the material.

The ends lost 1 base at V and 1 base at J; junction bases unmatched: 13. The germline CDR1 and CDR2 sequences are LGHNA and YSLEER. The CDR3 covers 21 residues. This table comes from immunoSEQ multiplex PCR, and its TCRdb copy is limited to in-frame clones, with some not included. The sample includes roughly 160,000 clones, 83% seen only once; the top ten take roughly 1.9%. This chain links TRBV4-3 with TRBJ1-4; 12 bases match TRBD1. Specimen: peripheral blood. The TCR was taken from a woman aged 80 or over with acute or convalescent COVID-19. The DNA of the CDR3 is TGCGCCAGCAGCCAAGCGGGGACAGGGGGCGTAATTAGGGTAACTAATGAAAAACTGTTTTTT. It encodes CASSQAGTGGVIRVTNEKLFF.